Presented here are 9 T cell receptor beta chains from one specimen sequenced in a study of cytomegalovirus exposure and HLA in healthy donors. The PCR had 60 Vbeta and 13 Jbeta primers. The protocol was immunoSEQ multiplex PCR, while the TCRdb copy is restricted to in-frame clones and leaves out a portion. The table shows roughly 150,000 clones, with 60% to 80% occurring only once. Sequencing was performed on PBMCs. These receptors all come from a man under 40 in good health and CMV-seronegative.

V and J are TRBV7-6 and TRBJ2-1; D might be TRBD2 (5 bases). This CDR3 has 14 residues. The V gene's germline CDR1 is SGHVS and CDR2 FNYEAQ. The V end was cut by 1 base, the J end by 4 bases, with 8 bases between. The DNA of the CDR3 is TGTGCCAGCAGCTTAGAGCGGAGTTACAATGAGCAGTTCTTC. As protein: CASSLERSYNEQFF.

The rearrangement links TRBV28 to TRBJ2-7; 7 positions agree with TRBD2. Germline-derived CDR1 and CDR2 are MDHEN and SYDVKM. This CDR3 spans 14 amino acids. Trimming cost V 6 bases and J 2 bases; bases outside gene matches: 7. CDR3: CASSWGGEPYEQYF. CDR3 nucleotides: TGTGCCAGCAGCTGGGGGGGGGAACCCTACGAGCAGTACTTC.

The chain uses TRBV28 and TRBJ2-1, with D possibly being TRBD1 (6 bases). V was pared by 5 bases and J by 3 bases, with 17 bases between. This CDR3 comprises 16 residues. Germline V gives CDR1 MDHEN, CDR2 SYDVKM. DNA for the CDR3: TGTGCCAGCAGTCCGACGATGGGACACAGCTACAATGAGCAGTTCTTC. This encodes CASSPTMGHSYNEQFF.

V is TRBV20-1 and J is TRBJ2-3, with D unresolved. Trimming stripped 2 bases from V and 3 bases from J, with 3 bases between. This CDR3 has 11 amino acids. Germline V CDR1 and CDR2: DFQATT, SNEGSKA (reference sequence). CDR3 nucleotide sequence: TGCAGTGCTAGACCTACAGATACGCAGTATTTT. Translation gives CSARPTDTQYF.

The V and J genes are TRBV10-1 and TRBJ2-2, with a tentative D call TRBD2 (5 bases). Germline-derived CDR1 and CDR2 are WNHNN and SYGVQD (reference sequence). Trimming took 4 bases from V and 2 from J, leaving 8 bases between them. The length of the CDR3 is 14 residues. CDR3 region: CASSGWTNTGELFF. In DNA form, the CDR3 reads TGCGCCAGCAGTGGCTGGACTAACACCGGGGAGCTGTTTTTT.

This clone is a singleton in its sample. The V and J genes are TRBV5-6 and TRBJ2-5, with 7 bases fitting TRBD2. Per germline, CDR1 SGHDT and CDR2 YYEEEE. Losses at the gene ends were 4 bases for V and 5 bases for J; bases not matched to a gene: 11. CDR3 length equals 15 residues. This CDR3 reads CASSPGREGLETQYF. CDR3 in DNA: TGTGCCAGCAGCCCTGGGAGGGAGGGCCTCGAGACCCAGTACTTC.

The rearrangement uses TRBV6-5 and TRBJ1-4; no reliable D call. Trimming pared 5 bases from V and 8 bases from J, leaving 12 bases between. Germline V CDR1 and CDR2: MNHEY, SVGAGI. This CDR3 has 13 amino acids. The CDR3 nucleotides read TGTGCCAGCAGTCGACATTCGACAGAAAAACTGTTTTTT. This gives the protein CASSRHSTEKLFF.

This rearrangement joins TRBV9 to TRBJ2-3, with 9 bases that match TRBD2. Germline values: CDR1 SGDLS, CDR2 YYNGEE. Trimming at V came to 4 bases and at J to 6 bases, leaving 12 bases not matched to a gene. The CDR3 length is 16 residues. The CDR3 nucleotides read TGTGCCAGCAGCCCCCCGGTAGCGGGAGACTTTGATACGCAGTATTTT. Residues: CASSPPVAGDFDTQYF. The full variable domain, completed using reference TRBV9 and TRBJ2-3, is DSGVTQTPKHLITATGQRVTLRCSPRSGDLSVYWYQQSLDQGLQFLIQYYNGEERAKGNILERFSAQQFPDLHSELNLSSLELGDSALYFCASSPPVAGDFDTQYFGPGTRLTVL.

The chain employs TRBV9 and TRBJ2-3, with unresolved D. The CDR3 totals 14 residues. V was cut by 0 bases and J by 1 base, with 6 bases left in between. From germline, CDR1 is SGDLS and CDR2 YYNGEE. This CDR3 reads CASSVEAGTDTQYF. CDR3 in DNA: TGTGCCAGCAGCGTAGAGGCGGGCACAGATACGCAGTATTTT.